The present T cell receptor (beta chain) was sequenced within a study of T cell responses to AZD1222 COVID-19 vaccine. Overall study findings and caveats: White British people made up most donors, females outnumbered males, and clonal diversity was possibly underestimated.

A note on this clone: Its antigen remains unidentified.

Some clones are missing from TCRdb's copy, which holds only in-frame ones; the method was immunoSEQ multiplex PCR. This table has about 100,000 clones, about 85% appearing once. Germline lookup yields CDR1 SGHNT and CDR2 YENEEA. Trimming stripped 6 bases from V and 1 base from J, with 10 bases between. The CDR3 loop spans 13 amino acids. The clonotype was recovered from an adult who received the AZD1222 COVID-19 vaccine. Specimen: peripheral blood, collected 28 days after the second AZD1222 dose. The rearrangement links TRBV11-3 to TRBJ2-7; D is unresolved. The CDR3 region has the DNA TGTGCCAGCAGTTCAGCCCGGTCCTACGAGCAGTACTTC. Translating gives CASSSARSYEQYF.